Listed below are T cell receptor beta chains from one sample, sequenced in a study of T cells in Graves' hyperthyroidism and ophthalmopathy. Via MiXCR, TCRdb re-called the multiplex PCR reads, giving one row per CDR3 protein. The sample records some 490,000 distinct CDR3 sequences, approximately 23% being singletons. Sequencing was done on a sample of blood. These receptors came from a woman in her 70s with Graves' ophthalmopathy. CDR3s include the opening cysteine and the closing phenylalanine or tryptophan. A D gene is named only where the DNA matches it firmly. Where a row states a size, it is once, few, many or the class of an expanded clone; other rows omit it.

j_call,clone_size,d_call,v_call,cdr3_aa,cdr3_nt
TRBJ2-3,few,.,TRBV6-1,CASRGTKGEDTQYF,TGTGCCAGCAGAGGGACAAAGGGGGAAGATACGCAGTATTTT
TRBJ2-2,few,.,TRBV5-1,CASSLSSGLWNTGELFF,TGCGCCAGCAGCTTGAGTTCGGGGCTCTGGAACACCGGGGAGCTGTTTTTT
TRBJ2-6,.,TRBD1,TRBV19,CASRGRGLSGANVLTF,TGTGCCAGTAGAGGCAGGGGGCTATCCGGGGCCAACGTCCTGACTTTC
TRBJ2-3,.,TRBD2,TRBV3-1,CASSQDGAGDPRADTQYF,TGTGCCAGCAGCCAAGATGGAGCGGGAGACCCACGGGCAGATACGCAGTATTTT
TRBJ1-5,.,TRBD1,TRBV28,CATNSGAGGQPQHF,TGTGCCACCAACAGCGGGGCAGGGGGTCAGCCCCAGCATTTT
TRBJ1-4,.,.,TRBV5-1,CASSRGQPATNEKLFF,TGCGCCAGCAGCCGCGGACAGCCCGCAACTAATGAAAAACTGTTTTTT
TRBJ2-1,.,TRBD2,TRBV28,CASSFGLAGAYNEQFF,TGTGCCAGCAGCTTTGGACTAGCGGGAGCCTACAATGAGCAGTTCTTC
TRBJ1-1,many,.,TRBV28,CASNHGGGRGTEAFF,TGTGCCAGCAATCATGGGGGGGGGCGCGGCACTGAAGCTTTCTTT
TRBJ1-4,few,.,TRBV3-1,CASTPLWGGKLFF,TGTGCCAGCACCCCTTTGTGGGGTGGAAAACTGTTTTTT
TRBJ2-1,few,TRBD2,TRBV5-1,CASNFGTSSYNEQFF,TGCGCCAGCAACTTCGGGACTAGCTCTTACAATGAGCAGTTCTTC
TRBJ1-2,.,.,TRBV5-1,CASSLGEGYGYTF,TGCGCCAGCAGCTTGGGAGAGGGCTATGGCTACACCTTC
TRBJ2-2,.,.,TRBV24-1,CATSDPPVNWGGELFF,TGTGCCACCAGTGACCCGCCAGTGAACTGGGGGGGGGAGCTGTTTTTT
TRBJ2-7,.,TRBD2,TRBV13,CASSSEGLSRRSYEQYF,TGTGCCAGCAGCAGTGAGGGACTATCTAGGCGGTCCTACGAGCAGTACTTC
TRBJ1-1,.,TRBD1,TRBV20-1,CSVSTDRVDTEAFF,TGCAGTGTTTCAACCGACAGGGTGGACACTGAAGCTTTCTTT
TRBJ1-3,.,.,TRBV13,CASSFYPRPGSGNTIYF,TGTGCCAGCAGCTTTTATCCTAGACCAGGGTCCGGAAACACCATATATTTT
TRBJ1-1,few,.,TRBV11-2,CASSLGVSGNTEAFF,TGTGCCAGCAGCTTAGGGGTGTCAGGGAACACTGAAGCTTTCTTT
TRBJ2-1,.,TRBD1,TRBV12-3/TRBV12-4,CASSEDRGPTRMERFF,TGTGCCAGCAGCGAGGACAGGGGGCCGACCCGGATGGAGCGGTTCTTC